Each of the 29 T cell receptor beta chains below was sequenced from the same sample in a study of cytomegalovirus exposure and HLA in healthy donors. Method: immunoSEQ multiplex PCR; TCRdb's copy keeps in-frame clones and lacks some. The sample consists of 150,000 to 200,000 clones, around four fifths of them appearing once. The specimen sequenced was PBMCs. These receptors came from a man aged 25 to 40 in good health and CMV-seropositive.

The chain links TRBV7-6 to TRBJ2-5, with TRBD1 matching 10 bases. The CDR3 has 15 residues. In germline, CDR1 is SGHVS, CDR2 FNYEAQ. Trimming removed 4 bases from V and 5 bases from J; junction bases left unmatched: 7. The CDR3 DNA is TGTGCCAGCAGCTCCGACAGGGGGCGGGGGGAGACCCAGTACTTC. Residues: CASSSDRGRGETQYF.

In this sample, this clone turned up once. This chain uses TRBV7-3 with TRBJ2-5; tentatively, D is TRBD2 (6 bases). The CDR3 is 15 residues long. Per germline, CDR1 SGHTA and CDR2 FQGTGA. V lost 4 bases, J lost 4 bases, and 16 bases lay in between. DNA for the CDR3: TGTGCCAGCAGCTCCAGGCGGGGTCTCGCAGAGACCCAGTACTTC. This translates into CASSSRRGLAETQYF.

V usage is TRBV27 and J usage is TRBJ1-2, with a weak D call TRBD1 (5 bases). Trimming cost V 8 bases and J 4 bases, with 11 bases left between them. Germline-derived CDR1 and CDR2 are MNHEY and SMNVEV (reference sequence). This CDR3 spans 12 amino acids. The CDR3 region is CASGGWGYGYTF. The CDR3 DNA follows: TGTGCCAGCGGGGGGTGGGGCTATGGCTACACCTTC.

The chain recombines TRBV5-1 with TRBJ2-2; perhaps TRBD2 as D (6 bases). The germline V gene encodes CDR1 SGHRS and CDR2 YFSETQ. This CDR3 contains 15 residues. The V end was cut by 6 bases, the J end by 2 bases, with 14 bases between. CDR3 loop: CASIPGTLNTGELFF. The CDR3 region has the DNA TGCGCCAGCATCCCCGGGACTCTTAACACCGGGGAGCTGTTTTTT.

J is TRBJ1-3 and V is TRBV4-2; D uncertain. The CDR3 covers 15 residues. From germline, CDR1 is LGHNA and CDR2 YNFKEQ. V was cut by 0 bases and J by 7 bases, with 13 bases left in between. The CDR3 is CASSQEQIPGNTIYF. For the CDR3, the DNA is TGTGCCAGCAGCCAAGAGCAGATCCCCGGGAACACCATATATTTT.

The CDR3 nucleotides are TGTGCCAGCAGCTTGCTAGCGGGGGGGGCAGATACGCAGTATTTT. Amino acid sequence: CASSLLAGGADTQYF. The chain couples TRBV7-2 to TRBJ2-3; 12 bases agree with TRBD2. The CDR3 totals 15 residues. Germline V gene sequence: CDR1 SGHTA, CDR2 FQGNSA. Unmatched junction bases numbered 2, after V lost 3 bases and J lost 4 bases.

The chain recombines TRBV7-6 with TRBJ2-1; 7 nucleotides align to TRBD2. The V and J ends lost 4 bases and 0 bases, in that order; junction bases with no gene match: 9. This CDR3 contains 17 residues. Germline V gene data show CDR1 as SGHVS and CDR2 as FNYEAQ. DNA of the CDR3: TGTGCCAGCAGCTCTTACCCCCGCGGGAGCTCCTACAATGAGCAGTTCTTC. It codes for CASSSYPRGSSYNEQFF. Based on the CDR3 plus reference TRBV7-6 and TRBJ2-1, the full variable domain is GAGVSQSPRYKVTKRGQDVALRCDPISGHVSLYWYRQALGQGPEFLTYFNYEAQQDKSGLPNDRFSAERPEGSISTLTIQRTEQRDSAMYRCASSSYPRGSSYNEQFFGPGTRLTVL.

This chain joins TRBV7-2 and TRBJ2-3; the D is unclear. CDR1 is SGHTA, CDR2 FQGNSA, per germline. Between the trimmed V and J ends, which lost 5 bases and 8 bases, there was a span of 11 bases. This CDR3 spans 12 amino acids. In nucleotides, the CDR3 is TGTGCCAGCAGCCCCTTCAGAGGTACGCAGTATTTT. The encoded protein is CASSPFRGTQYF.

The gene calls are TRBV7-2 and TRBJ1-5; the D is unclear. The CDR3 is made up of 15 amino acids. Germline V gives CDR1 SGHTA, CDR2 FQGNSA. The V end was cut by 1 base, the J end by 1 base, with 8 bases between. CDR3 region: CASSLERGSNQPQHF. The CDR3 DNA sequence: TGTGCCAGCAGCTTAGAGCGAGGGAGCAATCAGCCCCAGCATTTT.

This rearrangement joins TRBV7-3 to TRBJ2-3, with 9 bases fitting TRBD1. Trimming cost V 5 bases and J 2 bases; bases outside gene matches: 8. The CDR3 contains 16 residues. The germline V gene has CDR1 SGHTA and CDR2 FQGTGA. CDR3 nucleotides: TGTGCCAGCAGCCAGCCGGGACAGGGCCACACAGATACGCAGTATTTT. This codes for CASSQPGQGHTDTQYF.

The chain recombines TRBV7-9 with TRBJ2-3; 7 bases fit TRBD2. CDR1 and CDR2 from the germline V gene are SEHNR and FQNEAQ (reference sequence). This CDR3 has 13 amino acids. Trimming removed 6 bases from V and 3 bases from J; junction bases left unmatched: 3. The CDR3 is CASSQGGTDTQYF. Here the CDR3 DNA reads TGTGCCAGCAGTCAGGGAGGGACAGATACGCAGTATTTT.

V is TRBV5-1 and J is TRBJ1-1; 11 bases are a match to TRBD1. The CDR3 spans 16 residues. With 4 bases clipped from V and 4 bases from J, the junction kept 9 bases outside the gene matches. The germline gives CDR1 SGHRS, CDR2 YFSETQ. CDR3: CASSLRTGGLGTEAFF. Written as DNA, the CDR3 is TGCGCCAGCAGCCTACGGACAGGGGGCCTGGGCACTGAAGCTTTCTTT.

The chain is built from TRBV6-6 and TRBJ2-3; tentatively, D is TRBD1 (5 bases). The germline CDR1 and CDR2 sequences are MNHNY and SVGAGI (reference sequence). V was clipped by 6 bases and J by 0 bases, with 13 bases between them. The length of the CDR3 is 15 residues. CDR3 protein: CASSLDQGSTDTQYF. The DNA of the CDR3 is TGTGCCAGCAGCCTCGATCAGGGTAGCACAGATACGCAGTATTTT.

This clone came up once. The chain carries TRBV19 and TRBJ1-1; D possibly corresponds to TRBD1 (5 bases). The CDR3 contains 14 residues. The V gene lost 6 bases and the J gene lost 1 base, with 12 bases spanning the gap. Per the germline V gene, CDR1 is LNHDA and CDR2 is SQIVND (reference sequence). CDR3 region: CASRSGVGNTEAFF. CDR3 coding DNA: TGTGCCAGTAGATCGGGGGTTGGGAACACTGAAGCTTTCTTT.

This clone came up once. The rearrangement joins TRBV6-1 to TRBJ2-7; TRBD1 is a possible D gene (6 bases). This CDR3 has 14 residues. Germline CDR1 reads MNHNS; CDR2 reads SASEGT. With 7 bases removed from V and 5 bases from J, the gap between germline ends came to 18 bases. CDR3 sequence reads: CASTGGQGSHEQYF. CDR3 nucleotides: TGTGCCAGCACAGGAGGCCAGGGGTCCCACGAGCAGTACTTC.

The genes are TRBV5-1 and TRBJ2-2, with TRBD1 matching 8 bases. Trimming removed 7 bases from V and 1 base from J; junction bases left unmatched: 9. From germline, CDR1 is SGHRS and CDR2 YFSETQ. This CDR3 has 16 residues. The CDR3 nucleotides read TGCGCCAGCTTCCTTCCCGGGACAGGGAACACCGGGGAGCTGTTTTTT. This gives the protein CASFLPGTGNTGELFF.

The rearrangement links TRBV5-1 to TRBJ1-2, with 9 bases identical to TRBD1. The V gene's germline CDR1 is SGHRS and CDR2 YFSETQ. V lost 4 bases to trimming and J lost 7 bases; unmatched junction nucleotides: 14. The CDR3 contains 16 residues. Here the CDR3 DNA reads TGCGCCAGCAGCGAGGGGCCGGGACAGGGTTTATCTGGCTACACCTTC. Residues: CASSEGPGQGLSGYTF.

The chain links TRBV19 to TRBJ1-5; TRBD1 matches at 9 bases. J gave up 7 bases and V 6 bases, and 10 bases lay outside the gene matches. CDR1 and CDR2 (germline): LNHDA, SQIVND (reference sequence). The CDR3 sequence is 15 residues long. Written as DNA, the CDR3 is TGTGCCAGTAGATCGGACAGGGGCGGTGGCCAGCCCCAGCATTTT. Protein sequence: CASRSDRGGGQPQHF.

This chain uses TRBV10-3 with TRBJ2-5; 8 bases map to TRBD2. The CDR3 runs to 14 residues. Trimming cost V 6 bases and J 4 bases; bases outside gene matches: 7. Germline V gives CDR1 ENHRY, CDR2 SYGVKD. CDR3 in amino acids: CAIRDQAGGETQYF. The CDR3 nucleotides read TGTGCCATCAGGGACCAGGCGGGGGGAGAGACCCAGTACTTC.

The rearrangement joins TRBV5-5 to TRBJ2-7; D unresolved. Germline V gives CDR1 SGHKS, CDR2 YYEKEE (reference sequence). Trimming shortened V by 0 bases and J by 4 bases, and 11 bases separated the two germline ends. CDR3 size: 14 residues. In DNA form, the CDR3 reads TGTGCCAGCAGCTTGGAAGTGATTAGTTACGAGCAGTACTTC. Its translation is CASSLEVISYEQYF.

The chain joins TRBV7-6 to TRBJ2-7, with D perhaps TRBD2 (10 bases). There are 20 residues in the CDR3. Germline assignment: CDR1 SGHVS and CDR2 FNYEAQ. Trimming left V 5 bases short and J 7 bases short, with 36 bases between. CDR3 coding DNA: TGTGCCAGCAGCCAAGCCGGGACAGGGTCGGGACTAGCGCGCCGCGGGGAGCAGTACTTC. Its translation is CASSQAGTGSGLARRGEQYF.

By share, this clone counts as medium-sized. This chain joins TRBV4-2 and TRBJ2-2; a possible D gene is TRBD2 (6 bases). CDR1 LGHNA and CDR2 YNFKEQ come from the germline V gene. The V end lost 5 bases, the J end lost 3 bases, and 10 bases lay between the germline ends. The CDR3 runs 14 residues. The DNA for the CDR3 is TGTGCCAGCAGCGGGGGGAGCGACACCGGGGAGCTGTTTTTT. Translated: CASSGGSDTGELFF.

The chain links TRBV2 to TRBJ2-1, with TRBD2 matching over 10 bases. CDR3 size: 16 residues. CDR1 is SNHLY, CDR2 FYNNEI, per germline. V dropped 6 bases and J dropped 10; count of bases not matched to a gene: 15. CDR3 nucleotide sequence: TGTGCCAGCAGCTCCTTGCTAGCGGGGGCCCAAGGGGAGCAGTTCTTC. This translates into CASSSLLAGAQGEQFF.

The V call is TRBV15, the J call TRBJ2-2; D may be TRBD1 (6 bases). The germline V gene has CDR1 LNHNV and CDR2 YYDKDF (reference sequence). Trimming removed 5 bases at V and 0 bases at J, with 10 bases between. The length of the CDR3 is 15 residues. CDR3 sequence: CATSVDSANTGELFF. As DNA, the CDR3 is TGTGCCACCAGCGTGGACAGCGCGAACACCGGGGAGCTGTTTTTT. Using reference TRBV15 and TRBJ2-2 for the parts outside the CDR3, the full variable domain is DAMVIQNPRYQVTQFGKPVTLSCSQTLNHNVMYWYQQKSSQAPKLLFHYYDKDFNNEADTPDNFQSRRPNTSFCFLDIRSPGLGDTAMYLCATSVDSANTGELFFGEGSRLTVL.

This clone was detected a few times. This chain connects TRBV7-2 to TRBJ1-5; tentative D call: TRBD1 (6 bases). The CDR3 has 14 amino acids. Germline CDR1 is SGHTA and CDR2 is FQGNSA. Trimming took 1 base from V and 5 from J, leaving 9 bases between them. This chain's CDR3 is CASSLDHRDQPQHF. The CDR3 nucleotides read TGTGCCAGCAGCTTAGACCACAGGGATCAGCCCCAGCATTTT.

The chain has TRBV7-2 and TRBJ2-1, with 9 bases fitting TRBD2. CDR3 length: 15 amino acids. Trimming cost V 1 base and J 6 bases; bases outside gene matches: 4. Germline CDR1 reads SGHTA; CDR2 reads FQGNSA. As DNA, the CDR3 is TGTGCCAGCAGCTTAGGCGGGGGGGCCCTCAATGAGCAGTTCTTC. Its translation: CASSLGGGALNEQFF.

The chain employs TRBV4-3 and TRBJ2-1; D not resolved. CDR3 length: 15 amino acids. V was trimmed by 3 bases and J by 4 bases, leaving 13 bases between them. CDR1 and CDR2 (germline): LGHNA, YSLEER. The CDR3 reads CASSHGPPPYNEQFF. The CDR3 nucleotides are TGCGCCAGCAGCCATGGCCCACCGCCTTACAATGAGCAGTTCTTC.

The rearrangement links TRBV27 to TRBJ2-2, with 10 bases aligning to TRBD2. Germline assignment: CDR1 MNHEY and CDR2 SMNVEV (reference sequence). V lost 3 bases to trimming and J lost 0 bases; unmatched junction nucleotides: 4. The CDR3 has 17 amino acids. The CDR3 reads CASSLASGGANTGELFF. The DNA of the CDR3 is TGTGCCAGCAGTTTGGCTAGCGGGGGTGCGAACACCGGGGAGCTGTTTTTT.

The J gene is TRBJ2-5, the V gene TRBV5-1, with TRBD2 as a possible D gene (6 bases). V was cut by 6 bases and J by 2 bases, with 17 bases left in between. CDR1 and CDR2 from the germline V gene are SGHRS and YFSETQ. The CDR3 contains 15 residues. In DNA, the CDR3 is TGCGCCAGCACCCTCTATCGGGGGATACAAGAGACCCAGTACTTC. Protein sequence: CASTLYRGIQETQYF.